Presented here are 5 T cell receptor beta chains from one specimen sequenced in a study of blood T cell repertoires in COVID-19. Assay used: immunoSEQ multiplex PCR; TCRdb lists only in-frame clones, some missing. The table has about 140,000 clones, approximately 80% seen once; the top ten hold approximately 9.5%. The sample was peripheral blood. The receptors here all came from an elderly woman in a cohort sampled during active or convalescent COVID-19.

The chain recombines TRBV27 with TRBJ2-7; 7 positions agree with TRBD2. V was clipped by 5 bases and J by 5 bases; unmatched bases: 6. Germline V CDR1 and CDR2: MNHEY, SMNVEV (reference sequence). The length of the CDR3 is 13 residues. The CDR3, as DNA: TGTGCCAGCAGTCACACGGGGGGTGACGAGCAGTACTTC. As protein: CASSHTGGDEQYF.

The genes are TRBV27 and TRBJ1-2, with TRBD1 matching over 7 bases. Germline CDR1 and CDR2: MNHEY and SMNVEV (reference sequence). With V trimmed by 0 bases and J by 4 bases, 5 bases remained unmatched. This CDR3 is built from 15 residues. CDR3 loop: CASSLSRTGVYGYTF. In DNA form, the CDR3 reads TGTGCCAGCAGTTTATCCCGCACAGGGGTCTATGGCTACACCTTC.

The genes are TRBV29-1 and TRBJ1-1, with 9 bases identical to TRBD1. The CDR3 totals 13 residues. Germline-derived CDR1 and CDR2 are SQVTM and ANQGSEA. Trimming took 6 bases from V and 5 from J; bases not matched to a gene: 7. CDR3 residues: CSVYRDRETEAFF. CDR3 sequence (DNA): TGCAGCGTCTACCGGGACAGGGAAACTGAAGCTTTCTTT.

This rearrangement joins TRBV6-5 to TRBJ1-1; D is unresolved. CDR1 and CDR2 (germline): MNHEY, SVGAGI. The CDR3 covers 14 residues. Trimming took off 2 bases at V and 1 base at J, with 8 bases between the two ends. The CDR3 sequence is CASSYLGSNTEAFF. CDR3 sequence (DNA): TGTGCCAGCAGTTACCTGGGCTCGAACACTGAAGCTTTCTTT.

The rearrangement uses TRBV6-2 or TRBV6-3 and TRBJ2-5; D remains unclear. With 6 bases removed from V and 2 bases from J, the gap between germline ends came to 19 bases. The CDR3 length is 16 residues. CDR1 and CDR2 from the germline V gene are MNHEY and SVGEGT. In DNA form, the CDR3 reads TGTGCCAGCAGCCTAAGACTCCTAAGGCAACAAGAGACCCAGTACTTC. Protein: CASSLRLLRQQETQYF.